Below are 16 T cell receptor beta chains sequenced from a single sample in a study of blood T cell repertoires in COVID-19. The method was immunoSEQ multiplex PCR; TCRdb's version includes in-frame clones alone and lacks a portion of them. In the table there are roughly 81,000 clones, about 83% of which are singletons. Sequenced sample: peripheral blood. The source of these receptors is a man younger than 45 with acute or convalescent COVID-19.

The CDR3 nucleotides are TGTGCCAGCAGCTTACAGGACAGGGTTCAAGAGACCCAGTACTTC. Amino acid sequence: CASSLQDRVQETQYF. The chain joins TRBV7-2 to TRBJ2-5, with 8 positions matching TRBD1. V was pared by 2 bases and J by 2 bases, with 4 bases of the junction left unmatched. The V gene's germline CDR1 is SGHTA and CDR2 FQGNSA. The CDR3 length is 15 residues.

CDR3 sequence: CASSSSSGILAGELFF. The CDR3 DNA reads TGTGCCAGCAGCTCTTCGTCAGGGATTCTCGCCGGGGAGCTGTTTTTT. This chain uses TRBV11-2 with TRBJ2-2, with D perhaps TRBD1 (5 bases). Trimming cost V 4 bases and J 6 bases, with 18 bases left between them. CDR1 is SGHAT and CDR2 is FQNNGV in the germline V gene. This CDR3 spans 16 amino acids.

The CDR3, as DNA: TGTGCCAGCAGCTCCCAGGGCACAGATACGCAGTATTTT. Translation: CASSSQGTDTQYF. This rearrangement joins TRBV7-2 to TRBJ2-3, with D uncertain. V was shortened by 4 bases and J by 1 base, with 6 bases between the two germline ends. The CDR3 totals 13 residues. Per germline, CDR1 SGHTA and CDR2 FQGNSA.

The V and J genes are TRBV7-8 and TRBJ2-7; no clear D gene. Trimming shortened V by 5 bases and J by 3 bases, and 17 bases separated the two germline ends. This CDR3 has 15 amino acids. The V gene's germline CDR1 is SGHVS and CDR2 FQNEAQ. The CDR3 DNA reads TGTGCCAGCAGCCTTAGAGGCGACTCAAACTACGAGCAGTACTTC. Translated: CASSLRGDSNYEQYF.

The genes are TRBV4-1 and TRBJ2-1; 7 bases map to TRBD2. Per germline, CDR1 MGHRA and CDR2 YSYEKL. V was clipped by 3 bases and J by 8 bases; unmatched bases: 10. The CDR3 is made up of 15 amino acids. CDR3: CASSQGDREVDEQFF. The CDR3 nucleotides read TGCGCCAGCAGCCAGGGGGACCGGGAGGTGGATGAGCAGTTCTTC.

The V and J genes are TRBV24-1 and TRBJ2-1; 7 nucleotides line up with TRBD1. CDR1 and CDR2 (germline): KGHDR, SFDVKD. This CDR3 spans 16 amino acids. Trimming cost V 6 bases and J 0 bases; bases outside gene matches: 7. CDR3 coding DNA: TGTGCCACCAGTCCGTTGGGACAGAGCTCCTACAATGAGCAGTTCTTC. It encodes CATSPLGQSSYNEQFF.

This CDR3 reads CASSQGLAGQEQYF. DNA of the CDR3: TGTGCCAGCAGCCAAGGGCTAGCGGGACAAGAGCAGTACTTC. This chain joins TRBV3-1 (or the pseudogene TRBV3-2) and TRBJ2-7; the match to TRBD2 covers 9 bases. The CDR3 covers 14 residues. Trimming took 1 base from V and 7 from J; bases not matched to a gene: 5. Germline CDR1 and CDR2: LGHDT and YNNKEL (reference sequence).

Details on this clone: This sequence may be a read error, since a much larger clone differs from it by one base. The rearrangement links TRBV5-1 to TRBJ1-1; D remains unclear. This CDR3 is built from 12 residues. Germline CDR1 SGHRS, CDR2 YFSETQ. V shed 1 base and J shed 3 bases, with 4 bases lying between them. The CDR3 nucleotides are TGCGCCAGCAGCTTGCAGGACACTGAAGCTTTCTTT. Translation gives CASSLQDTEAFF.

The V call is TRBV6-5, the J call TRBJ2-7; 8 bases match TRBD2. This CDR3 region has 14 residues. J lost 3 bases, V lost 10 bases, and 11 bases had no gene match. Germline assignment: CDR1 MNHEY and CDR2 SVGAGI. The CDR3, as DNA: TGTGCCACCGCGCAAGTAGCGGGGAACTACGAGCAGTACTTC. Translating gives CATAQVAGNYEQYF.

The chain combines TRBV28 with TRBJ1-2; TRBD1 is a possible D gene (6 bases). The CDR3 has 13 residues. Trimming pared 8 bases from V and 4 bases from J, leaving 14 bases between. Germline loops: CDR1 MDHEN, CDR2 SYDVKM. CDR3 sequence (DNA): TGTGCCAGCCGCCCCATGGACAGCTATGGCTACACCTTC. It translates to CASRPMDSYGYTF.

The chain employs TRBV27 and TRBJ2-7; D is perhaps TRBD1 (6 bases). The germline gives CDR1 MNHEY, CDR2 SMNVEV (reference sequence). Trimming stripped 6 bases from V and 8 bases from J, with 23 bases between. There are 15 residues in the CDR3. Here the CDR3 reads CASSPSRDTNTQQYF. The CDR3 DNA reads as TGTGCCAGCAGCCCAAGTAGGGACACAAATACCCAGCAGTACTTC.

V gene TRBV3-1 (or the pseudogene TRBV3-2) combines with J gene TRBJ2-7, with a weak D call TRBD2 (5 bases). Germline V CDR1 and CDR2: LGHDT, YNNKEL (reference sequence). The CDR3 is 12 amino acids. Trimming stripped 5 bases from V and 1 base from J, with 6 bases between. Written as DNA, the CDR3 is TGTGCCAGCAGCGGCGGGTCCTACGAGCAGTACTTC. This sequence encodes CASSGGSYEQYF.

As DNA, the CDR3 is TGCGCCAGCAGCTTGGGAGACAGGGCTGGTGAAAAACTGTTTTTT. It is translated as CASSLGDRAGEKLFF. The chain links TRBV5-1 to TRBJ1-4; TRBD1 aligns across 7 bases. The CDR3 is made up of 15 amino acids. Germline lookup yields CDR1 SGHRS and CDR2 YFSETQ. The trim removed 0 bases at V and 7 bases at J, leaving 6 bases unmatched.

The genes are TRBV28 and TRBJ2-7; no clear D. Looked up from germline, CDR1 is MDHEN and CDR2 is SYDVKM. The CDR3 totals 13 residues. Between the trimmed V and J ends, which lost 3 bases and 0 bases, there was a span of 6 bases. Here the CDR3 DNA reads TGTGCCAGCAGTTTTACTCACTCCTACGAGCAGTACTTC. It translates to CASSFTHSYEQYF. Based on the CDR3 plus reference TRBV28 and TRBJ2-7, the full variable domain is DVKVTQSSRYLVKRTGEKVFLECVQDMDHENMFWYRQDPGLGLRLIYFSYDVKMKEKGDIPEGYSVSREKKERFSLILESASTNQTSMYLCASSFTHSYEQYFGPGTRLTVT.

The V and J genes are TRBV7-3 and TRBJ2-3; 8 bases are shared with TRBD1. This CDR3 contains 15 residues. J gave up 3 bases and V 6 bases, and 8 bases lay outside the gene matches. Per germline, CDR1 SGHTA and CDR2 FQGTGA. The CDR3 DNA sequence: TGTGCCAGCAGTATGAGAACAGGGGGGACAGATACGCAGTATTTT. It translates to CASSMRTGGTDTQYF.

The rearrangement joins TRBV19 to TRBJ2-7; 12 nucleotides match TRBD2. Germline CDR1 reads LNHDA; CDR2 reads SQIVND (reference sequence). J lost 6 bases, V lost 7 bases, and 13 bases had no gene match. The CDR3 covers 16 residues. The chain's CDR3 is CASKRTSGRTALEQYF. The CDR3 nucleotides read TGTGCCAGTAAACGCACTAGCGGGAGGACGGCCCTCGAGCAGTACTTC. Full variable domain (outside the CDR3, taken from reference TRBV19 and TRBJ2-7): DGGITQSPKYLFRKEGQNVTLSCEQNLNHDAMYWYRQDPGQGLRLIYYSQIVNDFQKGDIAEGYSVSREKKESFPLTVTSAQKNPTAFYLCASKRTSGRTALEQYFGPGTRLTVT.